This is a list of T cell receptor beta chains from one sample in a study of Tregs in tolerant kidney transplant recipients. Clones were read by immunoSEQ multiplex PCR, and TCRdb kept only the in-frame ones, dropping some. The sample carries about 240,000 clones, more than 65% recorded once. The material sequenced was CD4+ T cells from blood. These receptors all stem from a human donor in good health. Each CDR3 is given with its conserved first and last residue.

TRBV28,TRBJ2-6,CASSLLRDSYSGANVLTF
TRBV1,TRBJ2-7,CTSSRHLPDSSYEQYF
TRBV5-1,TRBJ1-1,CASSSGRDTEAFF
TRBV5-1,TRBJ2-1,CASSQNPTGSSYNEQFF
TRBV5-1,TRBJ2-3,CASSLVTPGIAGGPNTQYF
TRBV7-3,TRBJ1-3,CASSLTGNTIYF
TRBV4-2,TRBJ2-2,CASSQVSRTGELFF
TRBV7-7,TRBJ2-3,CASSLGTSGEGDTQYF
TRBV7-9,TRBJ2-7,CASSFTSGASPYEQYF
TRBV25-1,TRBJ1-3,CASSDSRGSGNTIYF
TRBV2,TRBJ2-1,CASADNEQFF
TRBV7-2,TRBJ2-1,CASSLTGGYNEQFF
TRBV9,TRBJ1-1,CASSADRGPNTEAFF
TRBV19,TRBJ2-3,CASRRTSKAGAATDTQYF
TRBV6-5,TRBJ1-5,CASSSIGQGSNQPQHF
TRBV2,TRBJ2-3,CASSEEGQGTDTQYF
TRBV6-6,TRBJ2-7,CASSYSRAAYEQYF
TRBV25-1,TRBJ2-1,CASSERAGAYNEQFF
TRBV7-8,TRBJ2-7,CASSKRRDRPYEQYF
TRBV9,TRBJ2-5,CASSRMGGQETQYF
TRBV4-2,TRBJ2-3,CASSQEWASGTVGYTDTQYF
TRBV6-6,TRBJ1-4,CASSLSRAFYNEKLFF
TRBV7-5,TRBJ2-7,CARSTFAGAAVDLSSYEQYF
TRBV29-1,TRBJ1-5,CSVGRDSNQPQHF
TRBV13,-,CASSLTAGGTNRYEQYF
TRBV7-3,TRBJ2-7,CASSSPTGEGVEQYF
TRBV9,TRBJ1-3,CASSVEAGTIYF
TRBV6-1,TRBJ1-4,CASSPSGGWLEKLFF
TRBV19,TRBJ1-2,CATVGCGYGYTF